This TCR beta chain was identified during a study of shared clonotypes between healthy human individuals. As for the study in general: CD8 memory received one plate per donor, CD8 naive two, CD4 memory three and CD4 naive three.

Germline V gives CDR1 SNHLY, CDR2 FYNNEI. J gave up 4 bases and V 5 bases, and 9 bases lay outside the gene matches. CDR3 length equals 16 residues. Generated by immunoSEQ multiplex PCR, the TCRdb table keeps only in-frame clones and is missing some. Of 760,000 or so clones in the sample, 96% were seen once. CD45RO-negative cells were positively selected for CCR7, leaving out terminally differentiated effector memory CD45RA+ cells. The rearrangement joins TRBV2 to TRBJ2-5; 11 nucleotides line up with TRBD2. Material for sequencing was naive CD8+ T cells sorted from blood. This clonotype was obtained from a man aged 30 to 39 in good health. The CDR3 nucleotides are TGTGCCAGCAGTATGACATTGACTAGCGGGGTAGAGACCCAGTACTTC. This encodes CASSMTLTSGVETQYF. Full variable domain (outside the CDR3, taken from reference TRBV2 and TRBJ2-5): EPEVTQTPSHQVTQMGQEVILRCVPISNHLYFYWYRQILGQKVEFLVSFYNNEISEKSEIFDDQFSVERPDGSNFTLKIRSTKLEDSAMYFCASSMTLTSGVETQYFGPGTRLLVL.